This T cell receptor (beta chain) was profiled in a study of regulatory T cells in long-lasting Graves disease. On this clonotype: The antigen is not known.

The time point denotes: persistent/refractory GD, antithyroid drugs over 5 years with positive TRAb. PBMC RNA was the source of the TCR library. Xi'an, China, was home to the endocrinology department that provided patients. Germline CDR1 is MDHEN and CDR2 is SYDVKM. The CDR3 has 15 residues. V was clipped by 5 bases and J by 1 base, with 13 bases between them. Researchers made TCR beta libraries by using iRepertoire HTBI primers and running Arm-PCR on CDR3 regions. Via MiXCR, TCRdb re-called the multiplex PCR reads, giving one row per CDR3 protein. The sample consists of under 500,000 distinct CDR3 sequences, less than 25% of them appearing once. Broader study findings: TCR diversity was lower in persistent Graves' patients (versus newly diagnosed ones). Persistent patients shared more public clonotypes (roughly 3,000) than newly diagnosed patients (about 1,000). There was favoring of TRBV28, TRBJ1-2 and TRBJ2-5 in persistent disease.

Source: peripheral blood mononuclear cells (PBMCs), taken when the disease was refractory, from a patient treated with antithyroid drugs. This TCR derives from a female donor with Graves disease. The chain combines TRBV28 with TRBJ2-3; tentative D call: TRBD2 (5 bases). The CDR3 bases are TGTGCCAGCAGTCCCCGGGGAGTGGGCACAGATACGCAGTATTTT. Protein product: CASSPRGVGTDTQYF.